This T cell receptor (beta chain) was obtained from a study of blood T cell repertoires in COVID-19. Study summary: Samples came from the United States, Italy and Spain, spanning acute and convalescent COVID-19. PBMCs, B-cell-depleted T cells, or T cells were the source of the cDNA or gDNA that made up the material.

Germline V lookup: CDR1 SQVTM, CDR2 ANQGSEA. The V segment lost 6 bases and the J segment 6 bases; nucleotides outside the gene matches: 11. The CDR3 covers 13 residues. In the original analysis: Amplified reference gene primers provided the basis for estimating nucleated cell counts. Assay: immunoSEQ multiplex PCR; the TCRdb copy retains only in-frame clones and omits some. That table furnishes V, J and clone size, whereas the DNA furnished D and trimming. The sample has roughly 40,000 clones, around nine tenths seen once; the top ten hold 5.5% to 6.5%. This receptor was taken from a human donor in a cohort sampled during active COVID-19. The sample taken for sequencing was peripheral blood. This chain joins TRBV29-1 and TRBJ2-7, with 7 bases identical to TRBD1. The chain's CDR3 is CSVLRDSFFEQYF. Written as DNA, the CDR3 is TGCAGCGTCCTCCGGGACAGTTTTTTCGAGCAGTACTTC.